This TCR beta chain was found in a study of cytomegalovirus exposure and HLA in healthy donors. PCR was performed using 60 Vbeta and 13 Jbeta primers. In the original processing: Later work found approximately 87 million unique TCR beta chains, with 9.5 million to 12 million shared. Sequencing used immunoSEQ multiplex PCR; TCRdb keeps in-frame clones, though not all of them. V, J and clone size were drawn from that table, and D and trimming were deduced from the DNA. The repertoire has about 200,000 clones, around 77% of them found once; the top ten carry roughly 3%. About this clone: Its target is not known.

Study-level findings and limits: As a later analysis showed, several of the most significant clusters appeared to be linked to common viral pathogens. It was likely that a cluster of highly shared sequence variants was a sequencing artifact.

Specimen: PBMCs. The receptor was isolated from a young woman in good health and CMV-seronegative.

CDR3 sequence (DNA): TGTGCCAGCAGTGAGGGTGGGGGGAACTATGGCTACACCTTC. Its translation is CASSEGGGNYGYTF. The chain joins TRBV9 to TRBJ1-2, with D possibly matching TRBD1 (5 bases). The V gene's germline CDR1 is SGDLS and CDR2 YYNGEE. V lost 5 bases and J 2 bases, leaving 13 bases between the germline ends. The CDR3 is 14 residues long.